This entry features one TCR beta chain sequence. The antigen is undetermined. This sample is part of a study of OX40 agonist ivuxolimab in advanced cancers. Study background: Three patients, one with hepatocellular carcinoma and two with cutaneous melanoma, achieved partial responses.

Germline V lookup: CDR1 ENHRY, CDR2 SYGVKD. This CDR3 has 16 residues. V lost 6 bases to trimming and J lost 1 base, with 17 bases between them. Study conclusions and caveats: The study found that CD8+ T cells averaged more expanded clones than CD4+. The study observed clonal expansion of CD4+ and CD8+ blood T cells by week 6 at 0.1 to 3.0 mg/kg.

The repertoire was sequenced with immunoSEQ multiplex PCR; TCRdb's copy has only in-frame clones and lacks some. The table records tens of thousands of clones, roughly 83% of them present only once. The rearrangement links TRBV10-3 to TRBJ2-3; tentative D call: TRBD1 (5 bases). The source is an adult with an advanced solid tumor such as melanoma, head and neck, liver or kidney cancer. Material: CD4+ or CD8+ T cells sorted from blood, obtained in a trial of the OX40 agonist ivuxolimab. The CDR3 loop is CAISEVGSRGTDTQYF. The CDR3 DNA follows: TGTGCCATCAGCGAGGTCGGATCCAGGGGCACAGATACGCAGTATTTT.